The following is a T cell receptor beta chain sequence with its context. CDR1 is SGHTA, CDR2 FQGNSA, per germline. Trimming took off 4 bases at V and 4 bases at J, with 11 bases between the two ends. The CDR3 is 13 residues long. The PCR contained 60 Vbeta and 13 Jbeta primers. Libraries were prepared by immunoSEQ multiplex PCR; TCRdb keeps only in-frame clonotypes and omits some of them. The data hold a few hundred thousand clones, with around 90% observed a single time. These data are taken from a study of cytomegalovirus exposure and HLA in healthy donors. This TCR was recovered from a girl aged 2-10 years in good health and CMV-seronegative. The chain has TRBV7-2 and TRBJ2-7; D is ambiguous. The source material was PBMCs. CDR3 in DNA: TGTGCCAGCAGCTCCACACCCCTTTACGAGCAGTACTTC. Translation gives CASSSTPLYEQYF.